The clone carrying this TCR beta chain has a count of ten or more. TCRdb processed the 5' RACE reads anew with MiXCR; each CDR3 protein has one entry. The sample has approximately 70,000 distinct CDR3 sequences; more than 8.5% are singletons. The sample belongs to a study of neurological immune-mediated disorders. Time point here: longitudinal time-point 1 (baseline). V gave up 6 bases and J gave up 2 bases; unmatched junction bases: 13. There are 16 residues in the CDR3. CDR1 is SGHRS, CDR2 YFSETQ, per germline. The clonotype was recovered from a man aged 30 to 39 in good health. The rearrangement joins TRBV5-1 to TRBJ2-5, with TRBD2 matching 7 bases. The sequencing sample was made of PBMCs. The CDR3 protein is CASNTPGREVQETQYF. The CDR3 DNA reads TGCGCCAGCAATACCCCTGGCCGGGAGGTGCAAGAGACCCAGTACTTC.